Below are 18 T cell receptor beta chains sequenced from a single sample in a study of shared clonotypes between healthy human individuals. Profiling relied on immunoSEQ multiplex PCR, and the TCRdb table lists in-frame clones only, not all of them. The sample includes around 340,000 clones, 70% to 75% of them seen just once. Sequencing input: memory CD4+ T cells sorted from blood. Subset here: CD45RA-negative fraction. The receptors were sampled from a man under 40 in good health.

This chain uses TRBV25-1 with TRBJ1-1, with a tentative D call TRBD1 (5 bases). CDR1 and CDR2 (germline): MGHDK, SYGVNS. Between the trimmed V and J ends, which lost 9 bases and 0 bases, there was a span of 8 bases. The CDR3 has 12 amino acids. This CDR3 is CASGTLNTEAFF. The CDR3 region has the DNA TGTGCCAGTGGGACTCTGAACACTGAAGCTTTCTTT.

V and J are TRBV2 and TRBJ1-1; D perhaps matches TRBD1 (5 bases). The CDR3 covers 14 residues. Trimming removed 5 bases from V and 3 bases from J, with 13 bases in between. Germline V gene data show CDR1 as SNHLY and CDR2 as FYNNEI. DNA for the CDR3: TGTGCCAGCAGTCTTCGACAGAGGGACACTGAAGCTTTCTTT. As protein: CASSLRQRDTEAFF.

The CDR3 DNA reads as TGTGCCAGCTCACCTGAGAGCGGGCGTCGGTACGAGCAGTACTTC. Translation: CASSPESGRRYEQYF. The chain carries TRBV18 and TRBJ2-7, with D possibly being TRBD2 (6 bases). Germline assignment: CDR1 KGHSH and CDR2 LQKENI. V was pared by 3 bases and J by 4 bases, with 16 bases between. The CDR3 length is 15 residues.

The gene calls are TRBV6-1 and TRBJ2-3; unclear D gene. V was cut by 5 bases and J by 1 base, with 13 bases left in between. CDR1 is MNHNS and CDR2 is SASEGT in the germline V gene. The CDR3 length is 15 residues. CDR3 amino acids: CASSLRADGTDTQYF. The CDR3 nucleotides read TGTGCCAGCAGTCTCCGGGCCGACGGCACAGATACGCAGTATTTT.

The chain employs TRBV5-1 and TRBJ2-7; D may correspond to TRBD1 or TRBD2 (5 bases each). CDR3 length: 14 amino acids. Germline values: CDR1 SGHRS, CDR2 YFSETQ. The ends were cut back, 1 base at V and 6 bases at J, with 14 bases in the middle. The CDR3 reads CASSLTGPAGEQYF. CDR3 DNA: TGCGCCAGCAGCTTGACGGGACCCGCAGGCGAGCAGTACTTC.

V gene TRBV7-8 combines with J gene TRBJ2-3, with 7 nucleotides matching TRBD2. With V trimmed by 5 bases and J by 4 bases, 9 bases remained unmatched. Germline CDR1 reads SGHVS; CDR2 reads FQNEAQ. The CDR3 contains 15 residues. CDR3 region: CASSTLAGAPDTQYF. CDR3 DNA sequence: TGTGCCAGCAGCACCCTGGCGGGAGCCCCAGATACGCAGTATTTT.

This chain joins TRBV15 and TRBJ2-2; 7 bases align to TRBD2. CDR1 is LNHNV and CDR2 is YYDKDF in the germline V gene (reference sequence). This CDR3 spans 19 amino acids. With 0 bases clipped from V and 4 bases from J, the junction kept 14 bases outside the gene matches. As DNA, the CDR3 is TGTGCCACCAGCAGAGACCCTCGGGCGCGGGAGACCGTCACCGGGGAGCTGTTTTTT. It codes for CATSRDPRARETVTGELFF.

The rearrangement joins TRBV7-8 to TRBJ1-1; possibly TRBD1 for D (6 bases). The V gene's germline CDR1 is SGHVS and CDR2 FQNEAQ. The CDR3 has 11 amino acids. The V end was cut by 5 bases, the J end by 14 bases, with 15 bases between. The CDR3 sequence is CASSDHREVFF. The CDR3, as DNA: TGTGCCAGCAGCGACCACAGGGAGGTATTCTTT.

The rearrangement uses TRBV25-1 and TRBJ2-7; 7 positions agree with TRBD1. Unmatched junction bases numbered 10, after V lost 3 bases and J lost 5 bases. This CDR3 region has 15 residues. From germline, CDR1 is MGHDK and CDR2 SYGVNS. The DNA for the CDR3 is TGTGCCAGCAGTGAGGTGGGTGGGACAGTTGACGAGCAGTACTTC. Its protein product is CASSEVGGTVDEQYF.

This clone was seen a single time. The chain joins TRBV7-8 to TRBJ2-1; possibly TRBD1 for D (6 bases). Deletions cut 5 bases from V and 7 bases from J, with 18 bases between. The CDR3 has 15 residues. Germline values: CDR1 SGHVS, CDR2 FQNEAQ. The CDR3 DNA is TGTGCCAGCAGCCCGCGAGATAGCAGGGGAAATGAGCAGTTCTTC. Its protein is CASSPRDSRGNEQFF.

This clone was counted only a few times. The chain recombines TRBV11-2 with TRBJ1-4; no reliable D call. The CDR3 is made up of 13 amino acids. The germline V and J ends were trimmed by 1 base and 8 bases, with 8 bases remaining between them. Looked up from germline, CDR1 is SGHAT and CDR2 is FQNNGV. CDR3 nucleotides: TGTGCCAGCAGCTTAGGGGTAACAGAAAAACTGTTTTTT. Residues: CASSLGVTEKLFF.

This clone came up once. The J gene is TRBJ2-3, the V gene TRBV18; D is undetermined. Deletions cut 2 bases from V and 2 bases from J, with 8 bases between. The CDR3 has 14 residues. Looked up from germline, CDR1 is KGHSH and CDR2 is LQKENI. The CDR3 bases are TGTGCCAGCTCACCAGACCGACACACAGATACGCAGTATTTT. Its translation is CASSPDRHTDTQYF. Full variable domain (outside the CDR3, taken from reference TRBV18 and TRBJ2-3): NAGVMQNPRHLVRRRGQEARLRCSPMKGHSHVYWYRQLPEEGLKFMVYLQKENIIDESGMPKERFSAEFPKEGPSILRIQQVVRGDSAAYFCASSPDRHTDTQYFGPGTRLTVL.

The chain employs TRBV4-2 and TRBJ2-5; 10 nucleotides match TRBD2. The V gene end was trimmed by 0 bases and the J gene end by 4 bases; junction bases not matched to a gene: 8. The germline CDR1 and CDR2 sequences are LGHNA and YNFKEQ. CDR3 size: 17 residues. This CDR3 reads CASSQESLAGNAETQYF. CDR3 bases: TGTGCCAGCAGCCAAGAGTCACTAGCGGGAAATGCAGAGACCCAGTACTTC.

The V and J genes are TRBV5-1 and TRBJ2-5; D gene uncertain. V dropped 0 bases and J dropped 7 bases, with 4 bases sitting between them. Germline CDR1 and CDR2: SGHRS and YFSETQ. The CDR3 runs 11 residues. The CDR3 loop is CASSLDWTQYF. CDR3 sequence (DNA): TGCGCCAGCAGCTTGGACTGGACCCAGTACTTC.

The chain recombines TRBV11-3 with TRBJ2-1; TRBD1 might be the D (6 bases). Per germline, CDR1 SGHNT and CDR2 YENEEA. V shed 4 bases and J shed 0 bases, with 10 bases lying between them. The CDR3 loop spans 15 amino acids. Here the CDR3 DNA reads TGTGCCAGCAGCTCGGACAGCCTCTCCTACAATGAGCAGTTCTTC. This codes for CASSSDSLSYNEQFF.

The chain has TRBV19 and TRBJ2-7; 11 bases agree with TRBD2. CDR3 length: 19 amino acids. V was pared by 3 bases and J by 6 bases, with 19 bases of the junction left unmatched. Germline CDR1 is LNHDA and CDR2 is SQIVND (reference sequence). The CDR3 spells CASSIKGALIRLAGGEQYF. The CDR3 DNA sequence: TGTGCCAGTAGTATTAAGGGGGCGCTGATAAGGCTAGCGGGAGGCGAGCAGTACTTC.

The chain carries TRBV7-9 and TRBJ2-1, with D perhaps matching TRBD1 (5 bases). The CDR3 is 15 residues long. Trimming shortened V by 5 bases and J by 7 bases, and 18 bases separated the two germline ends. Germline CDR1 and CDR2: SEHNR and FQNEAQ (reference sequence). DNA of the CDR3: TGTGCCAGCAGCCCCCTCTGGGGCCTGGGTAATGAGCAGTTCTTC. It is translated as CASSPLWGLGNEQFF.

This clone came up many times. V usage is TRBV28 and J usage is TRBJ2-5; D is undetermined. The CDR3 is 13 amino acids. V was trimmed by 4 bases and J by 5 bases, leaving 11 bases between them. In germline, CDR1 is MDHEN, CDR2 SYDVKM. CDR3 sequence: CASSWVAWETQYF. In DNA, the CDR3 is TGTGCCAGCAGTTGGGTCGCGTGGGAGACCCAGTACTTC.